This TCR beta chain was found in a study of T cell responses to AZD1222 COVID-19 vaccine (dated by TCRdb to the early 2020s). Study-level background: AZD1222 recipients given second doses at about 4 weeks or at about 12 weeks were pooled, since spike-specific TCR depth and breadth were not found to differ between the two schedules. A total of just over 230 trial participants underwent TCR sequencing, of whom about 200 had received two doses of AZD1222 and around 25 had received two doses of the MenACWY control vaccine. Trial participants were enrolled by age into subgroups of 18-55, 56-69 and 70-plus years, and around 150, 28 and 57 TCR-sequenced participants, respectively, were included in these subgroups. General study outcomes and caveats: Participants were mostly white British and included more females than males, and it was suggested by the authors that clonal diversity may have been underestimated. Only 5 to 7 AZD1222 recipients were SARS-CoV-2 seropositive at baseline, limiting conclusions about previously exposed vaccinees. Nearly half of unique spike-specific TCRs reportedly recognized epitopes outside regions mutated in the B.1.351 and B.1.1.7 variants. The whole spike protein was spanned by vaccine-associated CD4 TCRs, and dominant responses were seen in regions 160-218 and 743-854. A significant rise in spike-specific TCR breadth and depth was observed after two AZD1222 doses relative to day 0 and relative to MenACWY recipients. No day 14 peak-response samples were available, so repertoires were characterized only after the peak T cell response. The 56-69-year group was small, and its depth increase did not reach significance, likely because of low power.

The CDR3 regions of human TCRbeta chains were analyzed by immunosequencing. The study's own analysis went as follows. TCRs in the repertoires were matched against a reference library of SARS-CoV-2-specific TCRs that had been generated with the MIRA antigen-specificity platform. Breadth was defined as the fraction of unique TCRs that were SARS-CoV-2-associated, and depth was defined as the fraction of total T cells that were SARS-CoV-2-associated. Using the MIRA data, each spike-specific TCR was assigned both to the spike region to which the TCR was reactive and to a CD4 or CD8 class. Log10-transformed breadth and depth values were compared by one-way ANOVA with Sidak's multiple comparisons tests. This is the immuneACCESS table as TCRdb keeps it, with only in-frame sequences that have V and J called. A part of the clones is gone; compared with another copy, unresolved V genes explain less than half, and the rest is unexplained. The DNA was the basis for D and trimming; V, J and clone size are from that table. For this sample there are roughly 110,000 clones; approximately 86% appear just once. Approximately 4.5% of the sample belongs to the ten largest clones.

The cysteine opens and the phenylalanine closes a CDR3 of 19 amino acids. Just the 57-base CDR3 DNA is kept, in frame starting at base 1. CDR1 and CDR2, per the germline V gene (reference sequence), are MNHEY and SMNVEV. Compared with germline, V lacks 2 bases and J lacks 3 bases; bases without a gene match: 15. The time point label here, explained by the study, means: baseline before first vaccination. Vaccinee samples were obtained from the UK trials COV001 and COV002, which included a single-blind randomized controlled phase 2/3 trial of AZD1222 (ChAdOx1 nCoV-19) in healthy adults. For TCRbeta chain sequencing, PBMC samples were collected from trial participants at day 0 and at day 28 after the second dose. A single count supports this clone. Its antigen is currently not known. Base-call qualities are not available, and no considerably larger clone is one nucleotide away.

The chain is assembled from TRBV27 and TRBJ1-1, with 10 bases matching TRBD1. This TCR was sampled from an adult in good health. Source: peripheral blood, taken on day 0 of AZD1222 vaccination. The bases read TGTGCCAGCAGTTTAAATCCTCGCAACCGGGACAGGGGTTACACTGAAGCTTTCTTT. Translated, it gives CASSLNPRNRDRGYTEAFF.